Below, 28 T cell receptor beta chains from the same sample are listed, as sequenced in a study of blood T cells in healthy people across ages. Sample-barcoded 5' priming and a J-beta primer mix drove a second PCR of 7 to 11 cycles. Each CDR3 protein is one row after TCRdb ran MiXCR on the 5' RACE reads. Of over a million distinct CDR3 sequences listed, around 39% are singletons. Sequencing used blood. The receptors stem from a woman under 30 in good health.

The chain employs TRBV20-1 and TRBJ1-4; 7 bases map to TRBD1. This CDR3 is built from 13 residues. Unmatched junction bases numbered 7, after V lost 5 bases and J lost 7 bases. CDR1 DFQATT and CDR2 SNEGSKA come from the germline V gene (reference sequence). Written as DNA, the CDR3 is TGCAGTGCTTACAGGGGAGAAGGTGAAAAACTGTTTTTT. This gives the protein CSAYRGEGEKLFF.

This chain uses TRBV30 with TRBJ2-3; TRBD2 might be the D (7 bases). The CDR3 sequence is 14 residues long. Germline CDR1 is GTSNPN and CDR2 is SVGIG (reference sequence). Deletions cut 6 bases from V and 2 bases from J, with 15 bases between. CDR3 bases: TGTGCCTGCATTGATCGGGGGGCCACAGATACGCAGTATTTT. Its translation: CACIDRGATDTQYF.

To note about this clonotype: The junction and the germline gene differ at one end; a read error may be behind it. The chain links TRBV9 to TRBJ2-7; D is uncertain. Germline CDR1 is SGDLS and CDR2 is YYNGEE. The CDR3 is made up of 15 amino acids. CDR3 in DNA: TGTACCAGCAGCGTAGGTCAGGAGATCTCCTACGAGCAGTACTTC. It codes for CTSSVGQEISYEQYF.

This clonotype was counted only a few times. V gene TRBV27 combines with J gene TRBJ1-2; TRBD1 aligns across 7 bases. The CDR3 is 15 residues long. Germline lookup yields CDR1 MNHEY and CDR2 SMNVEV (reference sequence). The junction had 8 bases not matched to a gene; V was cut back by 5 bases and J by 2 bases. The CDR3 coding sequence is TGTGCCAGCAGTCTCTCGACAGGGTACAACTATGGCTACACCTTC. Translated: CASSLSTGYNYGYTF.

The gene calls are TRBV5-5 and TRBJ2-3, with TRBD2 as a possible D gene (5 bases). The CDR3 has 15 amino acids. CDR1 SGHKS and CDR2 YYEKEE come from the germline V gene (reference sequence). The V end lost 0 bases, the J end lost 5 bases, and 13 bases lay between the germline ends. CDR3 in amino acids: CASSLGYLAGDTQYF. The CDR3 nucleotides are TGTGCCAGCAGCTTGGGATATCTAGCAGGAGATACGCAGTATTTT.

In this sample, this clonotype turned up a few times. The CDR3 protein is CSAREFGLGTNNQPQHF. Here the CDR3 DNA reads TGCAGTGCTAGGGAATTTGGGCTCGGGACAAATAATCAGCCCCAGCATTTT. The chain couples TRBV20-1 to TRBJ1-5, with D maybe TRBD1 (6 bases). Germline V gene sequence: CDR1 DFQATT, CDR2 SNEGSKA (reference sequence). The CDR3 sequence is 17 residues long. V lost 3 bases and J 4 bases, leaving 22 bases between the germline ends.

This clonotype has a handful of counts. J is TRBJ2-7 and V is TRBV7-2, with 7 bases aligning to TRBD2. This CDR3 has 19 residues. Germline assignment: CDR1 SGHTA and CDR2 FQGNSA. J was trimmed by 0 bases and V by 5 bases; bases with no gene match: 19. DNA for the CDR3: TGTGCCAGCAGCGTCGATTCTAGCGGTTTTCTTATTAACTCCTACGAGCAGTACTTC. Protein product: CASSVDSSGFLINSYEQYF.

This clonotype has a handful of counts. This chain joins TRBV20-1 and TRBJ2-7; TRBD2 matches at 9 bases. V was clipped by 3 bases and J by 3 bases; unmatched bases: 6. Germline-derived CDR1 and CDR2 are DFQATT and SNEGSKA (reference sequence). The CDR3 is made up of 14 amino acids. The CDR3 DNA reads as TGCAGTGCTAGTCTGCCTAGCGGGAACTACGAGCAGTACTTC. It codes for CSASLPSGNYEQYF.

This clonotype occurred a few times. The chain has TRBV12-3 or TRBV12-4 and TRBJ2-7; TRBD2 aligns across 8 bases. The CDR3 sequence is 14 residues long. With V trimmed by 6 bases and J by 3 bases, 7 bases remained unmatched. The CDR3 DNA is TGTGCCAGCAGCCGAAAGCGGGAGCACTACGAGCAGTACTTC. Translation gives CASSRKREHYEQYF.

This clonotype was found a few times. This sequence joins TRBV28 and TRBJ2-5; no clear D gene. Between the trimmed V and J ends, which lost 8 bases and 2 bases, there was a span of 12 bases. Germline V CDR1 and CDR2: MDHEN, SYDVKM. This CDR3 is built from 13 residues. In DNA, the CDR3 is TGTGCCAGCGTCAAGGGAAATCAAGAGACCCAGTACTTC. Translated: CASVKGNQETQYF. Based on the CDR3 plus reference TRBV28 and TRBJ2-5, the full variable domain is DVKVTQSSRYLVKRTGEKVFLECVQDMDHENMFWYRQDPGLGLRLIYFSYDVKMKEKGDIPEGYSVSREKKERFSLILESASTNQTSMYLCASVKGNQETQYFGPGTRLLVL.

The CDR3 nucleotides read TGTGCCAGCGGAAGGACACCCCACAATGAGCAGTTCTTC. Amino acids: CASGRTPHNEQFF. The chain is built from TRBV6-1 and TRBJ2-1; D is perhaps TRBD1 (5 bases). Trimming took off 8 bases at V and 5 bases at J, with 13 bases between the two ends. Germline values: CDR1 MNHNS, CDR2 SASEGT. This CDR3 comprises 13 residues.

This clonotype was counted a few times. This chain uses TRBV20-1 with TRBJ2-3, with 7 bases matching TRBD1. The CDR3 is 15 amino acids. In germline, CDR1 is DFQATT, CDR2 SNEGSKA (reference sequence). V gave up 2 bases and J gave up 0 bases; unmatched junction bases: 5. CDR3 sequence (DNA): TGCAGTGCTAGATACAGGGGTACTAGCACAGATACGCAGTATTTT. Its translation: CSARYRGTSTDTQYF.

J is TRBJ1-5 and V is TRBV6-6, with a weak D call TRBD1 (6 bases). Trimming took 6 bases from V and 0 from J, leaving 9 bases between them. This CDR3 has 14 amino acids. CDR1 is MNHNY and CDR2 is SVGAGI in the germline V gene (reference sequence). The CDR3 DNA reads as TGTGCCAGCAGGACGGGGGCTAGCAATCAGCCCCAGCATTTT. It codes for CASRTGASNQPQHF.

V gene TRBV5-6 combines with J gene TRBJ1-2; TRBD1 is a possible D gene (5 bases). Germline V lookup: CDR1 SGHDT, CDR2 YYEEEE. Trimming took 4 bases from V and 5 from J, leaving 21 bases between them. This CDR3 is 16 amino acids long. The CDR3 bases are TGTGCCAGCAGCCCCGGGGGGGAGACAGAACTATATGGCTACACCTTC. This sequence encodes CASSPGGETELYGYTF.

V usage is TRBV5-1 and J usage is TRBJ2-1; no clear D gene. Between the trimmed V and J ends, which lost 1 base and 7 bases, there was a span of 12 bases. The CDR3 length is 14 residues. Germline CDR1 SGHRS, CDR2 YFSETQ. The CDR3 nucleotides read TGCGCCAGCAGCTTGCGACGAGATCCGAATGAGCAGTTCTTC. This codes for CASSLRRDPNEQFF.

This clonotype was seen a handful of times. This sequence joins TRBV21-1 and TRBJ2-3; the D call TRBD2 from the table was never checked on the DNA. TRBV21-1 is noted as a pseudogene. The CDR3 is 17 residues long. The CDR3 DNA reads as TGTGCCAGCCGCAAATCAGCGCGAGCTTGTAGCACAGATACGCAGTATTTT. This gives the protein CASRKSARACSTDTQYF.

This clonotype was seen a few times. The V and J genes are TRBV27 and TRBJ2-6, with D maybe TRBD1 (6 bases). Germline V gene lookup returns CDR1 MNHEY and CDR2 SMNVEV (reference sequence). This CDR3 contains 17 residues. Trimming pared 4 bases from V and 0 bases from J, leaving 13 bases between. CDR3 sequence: CASSSYTGPSGANVLTF. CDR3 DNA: TGTGCCAGCAGTTCCTATACAGGGCCCTCTGGGGCCAACGTCCTGACTTTC.

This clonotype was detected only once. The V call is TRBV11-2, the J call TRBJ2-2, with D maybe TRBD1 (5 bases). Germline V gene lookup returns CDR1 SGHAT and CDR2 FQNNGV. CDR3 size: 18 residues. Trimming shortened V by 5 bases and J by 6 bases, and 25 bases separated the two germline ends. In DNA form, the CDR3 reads TGTGCCAGCAGCCCAAGCCCCCCAGGGTCGGAAGGGGCCGGGGAGCTGTTTTTT. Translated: CASSPSPPGSEGAGELFF.

CDR3 sequence reads: CSAWTGSGNTIYF. DNA of the CDR3: TGCAGTGCTTGGACAGGGTCTGGAAACACCATATATTTT. V and J are TRBV20-1 and TRBJ1-3, with TRBD1 matching 8 bases. CDR3 length: 13 amino acids. Germline-derived CDR1 and CDR2 are DFQATT and SNEGSKA (reference sequence). The J segment lost 1 base and the V segment lost 5 bases, leaving 1 base of the junction unmatched.

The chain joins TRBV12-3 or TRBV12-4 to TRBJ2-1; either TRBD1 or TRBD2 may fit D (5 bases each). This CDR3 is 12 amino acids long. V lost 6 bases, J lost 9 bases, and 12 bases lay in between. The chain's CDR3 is CASRPGTIEQFF. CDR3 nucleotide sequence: TGTGCCAGCAGACCCGGGACCATTGAGCAGTTCTTC.

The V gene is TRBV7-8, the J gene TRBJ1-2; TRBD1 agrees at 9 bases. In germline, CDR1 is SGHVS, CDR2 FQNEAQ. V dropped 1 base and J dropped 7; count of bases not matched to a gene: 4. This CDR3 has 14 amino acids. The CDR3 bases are TGTGCCAGCAGCTTAGACGGGACAGGGTGTGGCTACACCTTC. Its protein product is CASSLDGTGCGYTF.

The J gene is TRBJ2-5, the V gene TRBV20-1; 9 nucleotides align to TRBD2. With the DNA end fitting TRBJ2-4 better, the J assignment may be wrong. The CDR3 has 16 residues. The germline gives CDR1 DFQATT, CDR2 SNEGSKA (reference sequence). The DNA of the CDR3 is TGCAGTGCTACGAGTGGGCGGGAGGGACTCAAAAACATTCAGTACTTC. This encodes CSATSGREGLKNIQYF.

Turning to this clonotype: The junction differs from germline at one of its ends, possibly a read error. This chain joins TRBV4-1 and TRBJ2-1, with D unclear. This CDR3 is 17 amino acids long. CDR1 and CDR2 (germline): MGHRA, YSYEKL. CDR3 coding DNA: TGCGCCAGCAACCAAGTCCCCGGTACCAGCTCCTACAATGAGCAGTTCTTC. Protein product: CASNQVPGTSSYNEQFF.

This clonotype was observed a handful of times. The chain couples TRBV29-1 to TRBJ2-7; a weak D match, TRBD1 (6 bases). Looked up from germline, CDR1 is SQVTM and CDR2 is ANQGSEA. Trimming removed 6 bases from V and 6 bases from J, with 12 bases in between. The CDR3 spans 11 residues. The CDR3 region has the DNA TGCAGCGTGGCAGGGGCTGGCGAGCAGTACTTC. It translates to CSVAGAGEQYF.

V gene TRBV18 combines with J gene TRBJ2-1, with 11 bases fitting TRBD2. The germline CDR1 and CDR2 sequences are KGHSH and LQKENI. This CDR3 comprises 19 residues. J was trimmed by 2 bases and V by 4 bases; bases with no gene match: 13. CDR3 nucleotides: TGTGCCAGCTCACGCGGGACTAGCGGACAGAAGGGGGCCTACAATGAGCAGTTCTTC. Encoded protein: CASSRGTSGQKGAYNEQFF.

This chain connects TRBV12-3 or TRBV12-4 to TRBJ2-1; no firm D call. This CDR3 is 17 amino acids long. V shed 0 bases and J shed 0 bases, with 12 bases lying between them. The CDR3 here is CASSLAAGFGSYNEQFF. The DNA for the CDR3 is TGTGCCAGCAGTTTAGCGGCTGGTTTCGGCTCCTACAATGAGCAGTTCTTC.

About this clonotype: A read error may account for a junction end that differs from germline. DNA for the CDR3: TGTGCCAGCACCCAATACAATGAGCAGCACTTC. It codes for CASTQYNEQHF. The chain combines TRBV27 with TRBJ2-1; D uncertain. The CDR3 sequence is 11 residues long. Germline V CDR1 and CDR2: MNHEY, SMNVEV (reference sequence).

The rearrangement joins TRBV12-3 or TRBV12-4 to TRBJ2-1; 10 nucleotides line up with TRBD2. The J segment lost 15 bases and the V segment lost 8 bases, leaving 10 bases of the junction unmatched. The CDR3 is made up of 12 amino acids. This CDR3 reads CASEGTSARRFF. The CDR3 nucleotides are TGTGCCAGCGAGGGGACTAGCGCCAGACGGTTCTTC.